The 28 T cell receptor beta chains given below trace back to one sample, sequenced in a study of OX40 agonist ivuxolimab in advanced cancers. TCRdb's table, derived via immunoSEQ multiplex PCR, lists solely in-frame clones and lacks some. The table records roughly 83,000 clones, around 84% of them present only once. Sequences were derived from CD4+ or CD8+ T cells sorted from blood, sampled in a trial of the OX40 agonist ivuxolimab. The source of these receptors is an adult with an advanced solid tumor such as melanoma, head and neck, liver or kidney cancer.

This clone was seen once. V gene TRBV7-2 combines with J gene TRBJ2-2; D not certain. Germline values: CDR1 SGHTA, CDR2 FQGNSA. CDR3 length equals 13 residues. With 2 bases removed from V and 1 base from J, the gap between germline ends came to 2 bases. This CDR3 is CASSLRNTGELFF. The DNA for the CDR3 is TGTGCCAGCAGCTTACGGAACACCGGGGAGCTGTTTTTT.

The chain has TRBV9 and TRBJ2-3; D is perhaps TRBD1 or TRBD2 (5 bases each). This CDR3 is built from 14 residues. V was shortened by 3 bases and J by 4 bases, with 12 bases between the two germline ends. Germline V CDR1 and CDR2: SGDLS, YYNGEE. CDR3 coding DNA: TGTGCCAGCAGCGAAGGGACGAGCCCAGATACGCAGTATTTT. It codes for CASSEGTSPDTQYF. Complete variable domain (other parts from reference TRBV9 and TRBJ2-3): DSGVTQTPKHLITATGQRVTLRCSPRSGDLSVYWYQQSLDQGLQFLIQYYNGEERAKGNILERFSAQQFPDLHSELNLSSLELGDSALYFCASSEGTSPDTQYFGPGTRLTVL.

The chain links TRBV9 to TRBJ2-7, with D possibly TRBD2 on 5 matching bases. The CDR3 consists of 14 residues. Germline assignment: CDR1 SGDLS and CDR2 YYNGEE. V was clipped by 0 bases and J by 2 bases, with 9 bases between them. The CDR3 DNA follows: TGTGCCAGCAGCGTAGAATACGGGACCTACGAGCAGTACTTC. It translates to CASSVEYGTYEQYF.

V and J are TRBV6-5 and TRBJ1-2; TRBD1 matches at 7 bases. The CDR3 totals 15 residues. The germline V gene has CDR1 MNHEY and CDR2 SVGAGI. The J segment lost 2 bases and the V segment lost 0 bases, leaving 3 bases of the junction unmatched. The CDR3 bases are TGTGCCAGCAGTTACTCGGCGACAGGGAACTATGGCTACACCTTC. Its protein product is CASSYSATGNYGYTF.

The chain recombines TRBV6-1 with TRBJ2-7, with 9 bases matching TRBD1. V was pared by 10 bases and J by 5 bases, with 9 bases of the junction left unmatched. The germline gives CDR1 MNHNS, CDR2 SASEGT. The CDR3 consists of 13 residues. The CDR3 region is CATPGQGSDEQYF. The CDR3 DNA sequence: TGTGCCACACCGGGACAGGGATCGGACGAGCAGTACTTC.

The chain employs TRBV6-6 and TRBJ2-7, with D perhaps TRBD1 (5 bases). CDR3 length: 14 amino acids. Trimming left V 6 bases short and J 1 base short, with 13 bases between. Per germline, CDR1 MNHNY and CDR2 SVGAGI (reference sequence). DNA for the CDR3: TGTGCCAGCAGGGCTTCAGGGTCTTCCTACGAGCAGTACTTC. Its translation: CASRASGSSYEQYF.

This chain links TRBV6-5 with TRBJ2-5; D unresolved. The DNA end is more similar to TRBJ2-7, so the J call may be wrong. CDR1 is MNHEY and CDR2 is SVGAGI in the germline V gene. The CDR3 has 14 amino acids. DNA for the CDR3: TGTGCCAGCAGTGCTCTCCTTATGGGCTACGAGCAGTACTTC. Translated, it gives CASSALLMGYEQYF.

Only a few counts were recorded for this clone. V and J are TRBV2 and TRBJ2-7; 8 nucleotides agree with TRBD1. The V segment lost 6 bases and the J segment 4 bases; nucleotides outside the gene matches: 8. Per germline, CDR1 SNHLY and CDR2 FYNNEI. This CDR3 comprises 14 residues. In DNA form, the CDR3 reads TGTGCCAGCAGCCTCGACAGGGGAGGTTACGAGCAGTACTTC. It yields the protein CASSLDRGGYEQYF.

CDR3 DNA: TGTGCCAGCAAGACGGGGGGGGTCACAGATACGCAGTATTTT. It specifies CASKTGGVTDTQYF. The rearrangement links TRBV6-5 to TRBJ2-3, with TRBD2 matching 8 bases. The CDR3 has 14 amino acids. J gave up 2 bases and V 7 bases, and 5 bases lay outside the gene matches. Germline V gives CDR1 MNHEY, CDR2 SVGAGI.

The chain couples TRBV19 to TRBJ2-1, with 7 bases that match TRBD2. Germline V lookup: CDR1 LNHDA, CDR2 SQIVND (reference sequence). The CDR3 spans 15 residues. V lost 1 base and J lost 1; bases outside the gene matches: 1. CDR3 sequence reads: CASSIAGGSYNEQFF. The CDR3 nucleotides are TGTGCCAGTAGTATAGCGGGAGGTTCCTACAATGAGCAGTTCTTC.

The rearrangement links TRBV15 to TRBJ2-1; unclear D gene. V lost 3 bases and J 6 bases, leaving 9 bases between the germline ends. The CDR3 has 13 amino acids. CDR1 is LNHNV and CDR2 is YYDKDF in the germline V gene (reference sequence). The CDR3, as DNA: TGTGCCACCAGCAGGAAGGGATTCAATGAGCAGTTCTTC. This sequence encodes CATSRKGFNEQFF.

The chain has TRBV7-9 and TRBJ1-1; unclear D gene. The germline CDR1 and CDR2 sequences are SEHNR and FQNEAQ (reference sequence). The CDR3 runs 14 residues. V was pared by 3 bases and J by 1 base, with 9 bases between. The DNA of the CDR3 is TGTGCCAGCAGCTTTATTGAGGGGAACACTGAAGCTTTCTTT. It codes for CASSFIEGNTEAFF.

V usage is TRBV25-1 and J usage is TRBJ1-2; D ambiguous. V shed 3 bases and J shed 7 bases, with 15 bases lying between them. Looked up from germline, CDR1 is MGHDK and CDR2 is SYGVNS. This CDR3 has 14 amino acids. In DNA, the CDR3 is TGTGCCAGCAGTGACGGCCAGTGGGGTCGTGGCTACACCTTC. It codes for CASSDGQWGRGYTF.

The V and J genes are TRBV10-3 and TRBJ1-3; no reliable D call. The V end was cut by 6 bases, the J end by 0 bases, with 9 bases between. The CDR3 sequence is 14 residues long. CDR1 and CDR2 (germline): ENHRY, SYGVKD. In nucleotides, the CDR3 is TGTGCCATCAGGGACGGTTTCTCTGGAAACACCATATATTTT. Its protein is CAIRDGFSGNTIYF.

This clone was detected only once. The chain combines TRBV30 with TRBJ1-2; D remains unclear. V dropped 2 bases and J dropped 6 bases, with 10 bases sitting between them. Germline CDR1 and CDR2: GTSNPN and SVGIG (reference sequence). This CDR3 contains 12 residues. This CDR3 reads CAWSPGAHGYTF. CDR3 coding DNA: TGTGCCTGGAGTCCGGGCGCCCATGGCTACACCTTC. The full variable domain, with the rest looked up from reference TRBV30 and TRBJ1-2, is SQTIHQWPATLVQPVGSPLSLECTVEGTSNPNLYWYRQAAGRGLQLLFYSVGIGQISSEVPQNLSASRPQDRQFILSSKKLLLSDSGFYLCAWSPGAHGYTFGSGTRLTVV.

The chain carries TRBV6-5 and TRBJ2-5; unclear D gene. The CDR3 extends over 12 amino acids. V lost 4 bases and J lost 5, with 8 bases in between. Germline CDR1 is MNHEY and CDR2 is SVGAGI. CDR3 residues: CASSSEAETQYF. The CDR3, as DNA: TGTGCCAGCAGTTCCGAGGCTGAGACCCAGTACTTC.

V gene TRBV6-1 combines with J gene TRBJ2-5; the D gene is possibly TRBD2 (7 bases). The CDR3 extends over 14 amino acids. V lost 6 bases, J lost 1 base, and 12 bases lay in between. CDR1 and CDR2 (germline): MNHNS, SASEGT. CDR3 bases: TGTGCCAGCAGGGAGGGGGGGGCCCAAGAGACCCAGTACTTC. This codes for CASREGGAQETQYF.

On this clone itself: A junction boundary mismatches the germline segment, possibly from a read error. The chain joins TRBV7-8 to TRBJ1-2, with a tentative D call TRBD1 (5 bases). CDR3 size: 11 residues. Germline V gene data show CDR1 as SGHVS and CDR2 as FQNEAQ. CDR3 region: CASSSQAKVAF. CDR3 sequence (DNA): TGTGCCAGCAGCTCACAGGCAAAGGTCGCCTTC.

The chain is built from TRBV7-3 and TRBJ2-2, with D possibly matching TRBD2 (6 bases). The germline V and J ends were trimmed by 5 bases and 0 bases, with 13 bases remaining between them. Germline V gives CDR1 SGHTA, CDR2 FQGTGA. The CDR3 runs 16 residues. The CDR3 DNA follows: TGTGCCAGCAGCGAGCCCGGGACTCCGAACACCGGGGAGCTGTTTTTT. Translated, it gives CASSEPGTPNTGELFF.

The DNA for the CDR3 is TGCAGCGTTGAAGGAGCGGGGGCTAACTATGGCTACACCTTC. As protein: CSVEGAGANYGYTF. The gene calls are TRBV29-1 and TRBJ1-2; a weak D match, TRBD1 (5 bases). Germline V lookup: CDR1 SQVTM, CDR2 ANQGSEA. The CDR3 runs to 14 residues. The V gene lost 1 base and the J gene lost 0 bases, with 9 bases spanning the gap.

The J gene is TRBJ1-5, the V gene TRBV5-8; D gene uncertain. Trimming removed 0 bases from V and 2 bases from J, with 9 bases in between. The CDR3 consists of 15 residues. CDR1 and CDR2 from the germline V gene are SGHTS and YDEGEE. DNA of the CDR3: TGTGCCAGCAGCTTGGGGTCCGTTGGCAATCAGCCCCAGCATTTT. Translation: CASSLGSVGNQPQHF.

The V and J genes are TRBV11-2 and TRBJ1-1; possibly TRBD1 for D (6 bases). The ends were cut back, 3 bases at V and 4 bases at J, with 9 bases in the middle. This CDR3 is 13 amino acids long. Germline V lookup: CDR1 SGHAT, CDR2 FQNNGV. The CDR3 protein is CASSFQGSTEAFF. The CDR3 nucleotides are TGTGCCAGCAGCTTTCAGGGGAGCACTGAAGCTTTCTTT.

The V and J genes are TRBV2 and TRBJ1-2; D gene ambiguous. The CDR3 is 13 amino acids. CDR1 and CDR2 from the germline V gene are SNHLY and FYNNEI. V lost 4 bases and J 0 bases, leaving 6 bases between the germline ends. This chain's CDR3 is CASSATTNYGYTF. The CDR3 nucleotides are TGTGCCAGCAGTGCAACCACTAACTATGGCTACACCTTC.

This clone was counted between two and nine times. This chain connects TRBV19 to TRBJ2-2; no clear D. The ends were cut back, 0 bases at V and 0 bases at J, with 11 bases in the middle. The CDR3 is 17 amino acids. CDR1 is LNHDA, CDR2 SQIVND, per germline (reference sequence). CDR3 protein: CASSIDTYHANTGELFF. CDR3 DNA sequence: TGTGCCAGTAGTATAGACACCTACCATGCGAACACCGGGGAGCTGTTTTTT.

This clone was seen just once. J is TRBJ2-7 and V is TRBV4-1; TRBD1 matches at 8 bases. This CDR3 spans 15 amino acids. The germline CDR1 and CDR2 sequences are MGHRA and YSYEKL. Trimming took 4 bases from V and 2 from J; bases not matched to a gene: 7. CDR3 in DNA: TGCGCCAGCAGCCCTAGTTGGACAGGGACCTACGAGCAGTACTTC. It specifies CASSPSWTGTYEQYF.

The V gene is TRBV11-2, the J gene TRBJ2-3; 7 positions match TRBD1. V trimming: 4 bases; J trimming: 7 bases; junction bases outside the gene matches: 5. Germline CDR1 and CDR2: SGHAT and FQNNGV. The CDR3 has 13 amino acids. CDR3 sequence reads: CASSSGTANTQYF. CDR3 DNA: TGTGCCAGCAGCTCCGGGACAGCAAATACGCAGTATTTT.

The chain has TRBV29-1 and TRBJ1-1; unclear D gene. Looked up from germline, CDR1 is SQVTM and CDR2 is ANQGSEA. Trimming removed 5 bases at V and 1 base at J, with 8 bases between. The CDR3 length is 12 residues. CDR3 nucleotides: TGCAGCGTTCGTAGGGCGAACACTGAAGCTTTCTTT. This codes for CSVRRANTEAFF.

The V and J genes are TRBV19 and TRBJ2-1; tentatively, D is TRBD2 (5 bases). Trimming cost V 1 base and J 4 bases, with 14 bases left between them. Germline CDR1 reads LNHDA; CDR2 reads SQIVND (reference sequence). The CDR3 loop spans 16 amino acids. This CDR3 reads CASSIVRGTGYNEQFF. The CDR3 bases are TGTGCCAGTAGTATAGTTCGGGGTACGGGATACAATGAGCAGTTCTTC.